Listed below are T cell receptor beta chains from one sample, sequenced in a study of T cell responses to AZD1222 COVID-19 vaccine. Clones were sequenced by immunoSEQ multiplex PCR, and TCRdb holds only the in-frame ones, with some missing. The sample includes about 140,000 clones, roughly 90% seen only once; the top ten take 4% to 5.5%. The input for sequencing was peripheral blood, taken on day 0 of AZD1222 vaccination. Receptor source: an adult in good health. The CDR3 runs from the conserved cysteine through the conserved F or W. The D gene is left open where the match is weak. Part of the rows lack a size; the others show once, few, many or a class for expanded clones.

d_call,v_call,clone_size,j_call,cdr3_nt,cdr3_aa
.,TRBV7-2,.,TRBJ1-3,TGTGCCAGCAGCTTAGATTTGCTGGCCTACTCTGGAAACACCATATATTTT,CASSLDLLAYSGNTIYF
TRBD1,TRBV2,once,TRBJ2-5,TGTGCCAGCAGGTCGGGACAGTCTACGGAGACCCAGTACTTC,CASRSGQSTETQYF
TRBD1,TRBV18,once,TRBJ2-7,TGTGCCAGCTCACCGAGGACAGGGGATAACTACGAGCAGTACTTC,CASSPRTGDNYEQYF
.,TRBV6-6,.,TRBJ2-1,TGTGCCAGCAGTTACCGAGGGAGAGTTGCGTTCTTC,CASSYRGRVAFF
.,TRBV5-5,.,TRBJ2-1,TGTGCCAGCAGCTTAGTCGACAGCCCATACAATGAGCAGTTCTTC,CASSLVDSPYNEQFF
.,TRBV19,.,TRBJ1-5,TGTGCCAGTAGTCGTCGGAATCAGCCCCAGCATTTT,CASSRRNQPQHF
.,TRBV7-2,few,TRBJ1-1,TGTGCCAGCAGCTTGTGGGAGAACACTGAAGCTTTCTTT,CASSLWENTEAFF
.,TRBV6-5,.,TRBJ2-7,TGTGCCAGCAGTTCGGCCAGCGAGCAGTACTTC,CASSSASEQYF
.,TRBV5-1,.,TRBJ1-5,TGCGCCAGCAGCGCTGGACGGGAGCAGCCCCAGCATTTT,CASSAGREQPQHF
.,TRBV27,.,TRBJ2-2,TGTGCCAGCAGTTTGTCCCTCGGACTGAACACCGGGGAGCTGTTTTTT,CASSLSLGLNTGELFF
TRBD2,TRBV2,.,TRBJ2-5,TGTGCCAGCATTCGGAGCGGGGGGGTTGCAGAGACCCAGTACTTC,CASIRSGGVAETQYF
TRBD1,TRBV14,.,TRBJ2-1,TGTGCCAGCAGGGGGACAGACTACAATGAGCAGTTCTTC,CASRGTDYNEQFF
.,TRBV18,.,TRBJ2-6,TGTGCCAGCTCACCATGGGGTCCGGAGGGATCTGGGGCCAACGTCCTGACTTTC,CASSPWGPEGSGANVLTF
.,TRBV25-1,.,TRBJ2-7,TGTGCCAGCCTGGAGGGGGCCGAGCAGTACTTC,CASLEGAEQYF
.,TRBV3-1/TRBV3-2,.,TRBJ2-1,TGTGCCAGCAGCCAGGGAGTTTCCTACAATGAGCAGTTCTTC,CASSQGVSYNEQFF
TRBD1,TRBV7-2,.,TRBJ1-1,TGTGCCAGCAGCTCCAGGGGGACCAACACTGAAGCTTTCTTT,CASSSRGTNTEAFF
TRBD1,TRBV10-3,.,TRBJ1-5,TGTGCCATCAGTCCGGGACAGGAGAATCAGCCCCAGCATTTT,CAISPGQENQPQHF
.,TRBV29-1,.,TRBJ2-1,TGCAGCGTTGACTTAGTGACGAACAATGAGCAGTTCTTC,CSVDLVTNNEQFF
TRBD1,TRBV11-2,.,TRBJ2-2,TGTGCCAGCAGCTTAAACAGGGGTAACACCGGGGAGCTGTTTTTT,CASSLNRGNTGELFF
TRBD1,TRBV5-4,.,TRBJ2-7,TGTGCCAGCAACTCGGACAGGGGTTACGAGCAGTACTTC,CASNSDRGYEQYF
.,TRBV7-6,once,TRBJ2-2,TGTGCCAGCAGCTTATCAGCGGTGAACACCGGGGAGCTGTTTTTT,CASSLSAVNTGELFF
TRBD1,TRBV5-1,.,TRBJ2-2,TGCGCCAGCAGCTTGGACAGGGGTATACCCGGGGAGCTGTTTTTT,CASSLDRGIPGELFF
TRBD1,TRBV15,.,TRBJ2-7,TGTGCCACCAGCCGAGGAGCTACCGGGACAGGGCCCTTTCCTAACGAGCAGTACTTC,CATSRGATGTGPFPNEQYF
.,TRBV19,.,TRBJ2-1,TGTGCCAGTAGTATAGTGGGCCTTAGACACAATGAGCAGTTCTTC,CASSIVGLRHNEQFF
.,TRBV7-9,.,TRBJ2-2,TGTGCCAGCTCCGAACAGGGGAACACCGGGGAGCTGTTTTTT,CASSEQGNTGELFF
.,TRBV27,.,TRBJ2-3,TGTGGCACCCGAGGCGGCACAGATACGCAGTATTTT,CGTRGGTDTQYF
.,TRBV3-1/TRBV3-2,once,TRBJ2-5,TGTGCCACCGGGGGAACCCTAGAGACCCAGTACTTC,CATGGTLETQYF
TRBD2,TRBV19,once,TRBJ2-2,TGTGCCACTTTAGTAACCGCGGGGGGCTTTACCGGGGAGCTGTTTTTT,CATLVTAGGFTGELFF
TRBD1,TRBV5-1,.,TRBJ2-1,TGCGCCAGCAGCTGGGGACAGGGAGGGTACAATGAGCAGTTCTTC,CASSWGQGGYNEQFF
.,TRBV7-2,.,TRBJ1-2,TGTGCCAGCTCCCTCCGGCAGCCGACTCGGGGCTACACCTTC,CASSLRQPTRGYTF
.,TRBV5-8,once,TRBJ2-7,TGTGCCAGCAGGCCCCGGACAGTTTCCTACGAGCAGTACTTC,CASRPRTVSYEQYF
.,TRBV3-1/TRBV3-2,.,TRBJ1-3,TGTGCCAGCAGCCAGGGAGCCGCCTCTGGAAACACCATATATTTT,CASSQGAASGNTIYF
.,TRBV25-1,.,TRBJ1-5,TGTGCCAGCAGTGACGGGGGCATGAGCCAGCCCCAGCATTTT,CASSDGGMSQPQHF
.,TRBV2,.,TRBJ2-2,TGTGCCAGCAGTGTGCAGGGGGGCTATACCGGGGAGCTGTTTTTT,CASSVQGGYTGELFF
.,TRBV4-1,.,TRBJ1-6,TGCGCCAGCAGCCAAGATCAAGTAGTAGATGATTCACCCCTCCACTTT,CASSQDQVVDDSPLHF
.,TRBV5-1,.,TRBJ2-3,TGCGCCAGCTACCCGGCCCCCACTAGCACAGATACGCAGTATTTT,CASYPAPTSTDTQYF
TRBD1,TRBV11-2,.,TRBJ2-3,TGTGCCAGCGTTTCCATAGGGGGCCTGATCGGAGATACGCAGTATTTT,CASVSIGGLIGDTQYF
.,TRBV5-1,once,TRBJ2-7,TGCGCCAGCAGCTATGGCGGGACAGAACTCTACGAGCAGTACTTC,CASSYGGTELYEQYF
.,TRBV7-9,few,TRBJ2-7,TGTGCCAGCAGCGTCGACAGCTACGAGCAGTACTTC,CASSVDSYEQYF
.,TRBV20-1,.,TRBJ2-5,TGCAGTGCTAGAGTACAGGAGACCCAGTACTTC,CSARVQETQYF
TRBD1,TRBV4-1,.,TRBJ2-2,TGCGCCAGCAGCCATGGACAGGGCCCTAACACCGGGGAGCTGTTTTTT,CASSHGQGPNTGELFF
TRBD2,TRBV28,.,TRBJ2-1,TGTGCCAGCAGTTTACAGACTAGCGGGGGCGCCAATGAGCAGTTCTTC,CASSLQTSGGANEQFF
.,TRBV7-2,.,TRBJ1-2,TGTGCCAGCAGCTTCAGGGGCTTGGGCGGCTACACCTTC,CASSFRGLGGYTF
.,TRBV7-2,.,TRBJ2-1,TGTGCCAGCAGCCTCCACCGGAACACTCCCTACAATGAGCAGTTCTTC,CASSLHRNTPYNEQFF
TRBD1,TRBV29-1,.,TRBJ2-1,TGCAGCGTTGAGAGGACAGGGGGATCTCTTGAGCAGTTCTTC,CSVERTGGSLEQFF
.,TRBV27,.,TRBJ1-4,TGTGCCAGCAGTTTATCGGCCCAAAGTGAAAAACTGTTTTTT,CASSLSAQSEKLFF
TRBD1,TRBV29-1,.,TRBJ2-5,TGCAGCGTTGAAAAGAAGGGGACAGGGGGCCAAGAGACCCAGTACTTC,CSVEKKGTGGQETQYF
TRBD2,TRBV7-9,.,TRBJ2-2,TGTGCCAGCAGCTTATCTAGCGGGAGTGTCACCGGGGAGCTGTTTTTT,CASSLSSGSVTGELFF
TRBD1,TRBV9,.,TRBJ1-1,TGTGCCAGCAGCACAGGGGGCTCTGAAGCTTTCTTT,CASSTGGSEAFF
.,TRBV2,.,TRBJ1-3,TGTGCCAGCGACCTCGGCTCTGGAAACACCATATATTTT,CASDLGSGNTIYF
TRBD1,TRBV7-9,.,TRBJ1-6,TGTGCCAGCAGCTCCGGGACAGGTTATTCACCCCTCCACTTT,CASSSGTGYSPLHF
.,TRBV2,.,TRBJ2-7,TGTGCCAGCAGGACCCAGTACGAGCAGTACTTC,CASRTQYEQYF